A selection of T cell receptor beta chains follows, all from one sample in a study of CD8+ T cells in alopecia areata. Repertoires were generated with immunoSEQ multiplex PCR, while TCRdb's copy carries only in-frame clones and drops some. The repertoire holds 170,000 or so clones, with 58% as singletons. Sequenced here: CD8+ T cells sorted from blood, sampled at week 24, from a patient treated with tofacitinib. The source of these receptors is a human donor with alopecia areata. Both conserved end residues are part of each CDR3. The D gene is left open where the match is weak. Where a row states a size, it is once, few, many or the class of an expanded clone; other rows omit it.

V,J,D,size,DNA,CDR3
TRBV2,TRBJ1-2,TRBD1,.,TGTGCCAGCAGTGGAACAGGGGGCTATGGCTACACCTTC,CASSGTGGYGYTF
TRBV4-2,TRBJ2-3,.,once,TGTGCCAGCAGCCCCCTGGCTGGAGGGGTAGATACGCAGTATTTT,CASSPLAGGVDTQYF
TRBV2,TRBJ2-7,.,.,TGTGCCAGCAGTGAATTGGTGTACGTGCACGAGCAGTACTTC,CASSELVYVHEQYF
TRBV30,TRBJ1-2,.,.,TGTGCCTGGAACTTAGGGACGCGAGGCTACACCTTC,CAWNLGTRGYTF
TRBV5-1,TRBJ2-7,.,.,TGCGCCAGCAGCTTGGGTTTGGGGAACAGGTTCGGGCAGTACTTC,CASSLGLGNRFGQYF
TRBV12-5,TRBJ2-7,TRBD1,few,TGTGCTAGTGGACCAGGACAGGACGCCTACGAGCAGTACTTC,CASGPGQDAYEQYF
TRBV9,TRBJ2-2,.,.,TGTGCCAGCACTTCTGGAGGGTCCGGGGAGCTGTTTTTT,CASTSGGSGELFF
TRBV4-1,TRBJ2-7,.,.,TGCGCCAGCAGCCAAGTAGACGTGCGGATTAGCTCCTACGAGCAGTACTTC,CASSQVDVRISSYEQYF
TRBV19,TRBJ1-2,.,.,TGTGCCAGTACCCCGGGGCTCGTCGGCTATGGCTACACCTTC,CASTPGLVGYGYTF
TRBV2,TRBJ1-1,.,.,TGTGCCAGTGCCGGGACAACTGAAGCTTTCTTT,CASAGTTEAFF
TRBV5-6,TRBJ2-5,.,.,TGTGCCAGCAGCTCGACAATGGATGACAGCTGGGGGCAAGAGACCCAGTACTTC,CASSSTMDDSWGQETQYF
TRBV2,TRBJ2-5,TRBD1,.,TGTGCCAGCAGGGACAGGGGACAAGAGACCCAGTACTTC,CASRDRGQETQYF
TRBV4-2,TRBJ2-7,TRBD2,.,TGTGCCAGCAGCCAAGAAGGGGCTAGCGGCTCCTACGAGCAGTACTTC,CASSQEGASGSYEQYF
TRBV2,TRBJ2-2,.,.,TGTGCCAGCAAAGACGGATACACCGGGGAGCTGTTTTTT,CASKDGYTGELFF
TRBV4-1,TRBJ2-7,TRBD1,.,TGCGCCAGCAGCCAACAACAGGGGAATCACGAGCAGTACTTC,CASSQQQGNHEQYF
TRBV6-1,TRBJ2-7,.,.,TGTGCCAGCAGGTTCAGGGGTTACGAGCAGTACTTC,CASRFRGYEQYF
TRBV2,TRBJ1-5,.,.,TGTGCCAGCAAGAGGAGGGTCTATAGCAATCAGCCCCAGCATTTT,CASKRRVYSNQPQHF
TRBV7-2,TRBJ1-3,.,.,TGTGCCAGCAGCACCGAACCGTACTCTGGAAACACCATATATTTT,CASSTEPYSGNTIYF
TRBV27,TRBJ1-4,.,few,TGTGCCAGCAGTTTATGGGGAGGAAATGAAAAACTGTTTTTT,CASSLWGGNEKLFF
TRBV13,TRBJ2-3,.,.,TGTGCCAGCAGCTTAGGCTTTGGAAAAAGCACAGATACGCAGTATTTT,CASSLGFGKSTDTQYF
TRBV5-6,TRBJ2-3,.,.,TGTGCCAGCAGCTTGTTGTCTGATACGCAGTATTTT,CASSLLSDTQYF
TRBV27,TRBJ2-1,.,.,TGTGCCAGCAGCGGGTGGGGGGACAATGAGCAGTTCTTC,CASSGWGDNEQFF
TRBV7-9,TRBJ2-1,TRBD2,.,TGTGCCAGCCGGGGGGGCCGCAATGAGCAGTTCTTC,CASRGGRNEQFF